The TCR beta chain described here comes from a study of cytomegalovirus exposure and HLA in healthy donors. PCR employed 60 Vbeta and 13 Jbeta primers. The assay was immunoSEQ multiplex PCR, and TCRdb's table has in-frame clones only and misses some. The sample has roughly 120,000 clones; less than 10% are singletons. The CDR3 spans 13 residues. Germline CDR1 reads SQVTM; CDR2 reads ANQGSEA. The V gene lost 2 bases and the J gene lost 4 bases, with 11 bases spanning the gap. The chain carries TRBV29-1 and TRBJ1-2; tentative D call: TRBD1 (6 bases). The clonotype was recovered from a middle-aged woman in good health and CMV-seropositive. The sample taken for sequencing was PBMCs. Written as DNA, the CDR3 is TGCAGCGTTGAAACAGGGAAGGTCTATGGCTACACCTTC. It is translated as CSVETGKVYGYTF.